Below, 27 T cell receptor beta chains from the same sample are listed, as sequenced in a study of blood T cell repertoires in COVID-19. Data came from immunoSEQ multiplex PCR; TCRdb stores just in-frame clones and leaves some out. The sample holds about 270,000 clones, around 91% seen once. The source material was PBMCs or T cells enriched from blood (not recorded which). These receptors all come from a woman aged 18-35 years who had recovered from COVID-19.

The chain uses TRBV7-9 and TRBJ2-7; 9 positions agree with TRBD1. The germline gives CDR1 SEHNR, CDR2 FQNEAQ (reference sequence). V was pared by 5 bases and J by 1 base, with 3 bases of the junction left unmatched. The CDR3 loop spans 14 amino acids. In DNA form, the CDR3 reads TGTGCCAGCAGCCGGACAGGGGTATCCTACGAGCAGTACTTC. This gives the protein CASSRTGVSYEQYF.

This chain joins TRBV30 and TRBJ1-1, with 7 nucleotides matching TRBD1. The CDR3 covers 15 residues. CDR1 and CDR2 from the germline V gene are GTSNPN and SVGIG (reference sequence). The junction had 5 bases not matched to a gene; V was cut back by 1 base and J by 0 bases. The CDR3 nucleotides read TGTGCCTGGAGTGAGACAGGGTGGATGAACACTGAAGCTTTCTTT. Translating it yields CAWSETGWMNTEAFF.

The rearrangement uses TRBV30 and TRBJ2-5; 14 bases line up with TRBD2. V shed 0 bases and J 2 bases; nucleotides not matched to a gene: 5. CDR3 length equals 17 residues. CDR1 GTSNPN and CDR2 SVGIG come from the germline V gene (reference sequence). Here the CDR3 DNA reads TGTGCCTGGAGTGTCCCGCGGACTAGCGGGGGGCAAGAGACCCAGTACTTC. This translates into CAWSVPRTSGGQETQYF.

The V gene is TRBV19, the J gene TRBJ1-5; 7 bases line up with TRBD1. Trimming removed 6 bases from V and 2 bases from J; junction bases left unmatched: 7. Per the germline V gene, CDR1 is LNHDA and CDR2 is SQIVND (reference sequence). The CDR3 has 15 amino acids. Here the CDR3 reads CASRRQGVGNQPQHF. The CDR3 bases are TGTGCCAGTAGGCGACAGGGCGTGGGCAATCAGCCCCAGCATTTT.

V is TRBV19 and J is TRBJ1-2, with D possibly matching TRBD1 (5 bases). V lost 2 bases to trimming and J lost 7 bases, with 14 bases between them. CDR3 length: 14 amino acids. CDR1 and CDR2 (germline): LNHDA, SQIVND (reference sequence). CDR3 residues: CASSISRGRSGYTF. The DNA of the CDR3 is TGTGCCAGTAGTATAAGTAGGGGAAGGAGTGGCTACACCTTC.

The chain combines TRBV24-1 with TRBJ2-3, with D maybe TRBD2 (5 bases). With 4 bases removed from V and 2 bases from J, the gap between germline ends came to 15 bases. Germline V gene data show CDR1 as KGHDR and CDR2 as SFDVKD. This CDR3 has 16 amino acids. CDR3 sequence reads: CATSDPRTDYTDTQYF. The DNA of the CDR3 is TGTGCCACCAGTGACCCTCGGACTGATTACACAGATACGCAGTATTTT.

The V gene is TRBV14, the J gene TRBJ2-2, with 10 bases aligning to TRBD1. Germline CDR1 SGHDN, CDR2 FVKESK. With V trimmed by 7 bases and J by 4 bases, 9 bases remained unmatched. The CDR3 is 16 residues long. The CDR3 DNA reads TGTGCCAGCAAACCGGGACAGGGGAGAGGCACCGGGGAGCTGTTTTTT. Its protein is CASKPGQGRGTGELFF.

The chain uses TRBV25-1 and TRBJ2-1; possibly TRBD2 for D (5 bases). The CDR3 totals 9 residues. V was shortened by 8 bases and J by 15 bases, with 11 bases between the two germline ends. CDR1 MGHDK and CDR2 SYGVNS come from the germline V gene. The CDR3 nucleotides are TGTGCCAGCGCCGGCGGAGGGTTCTTC. Its protein product is CASAGGGFF. Drawing the rest from reference TRBV25-1 and TRBJ2-1, the complete variable domain is EADIYQTPRYLVIGTGKKITLECSQTMGHDKMYWYQQDPGMELHLIHYSYGVNSTEKGDLSSESTVSRIRTEHFPLTLESARPSHTSQYLCASAGGGFFGPGTRLTVL.

The table lists this clone with a few counts. The chain uses TRBV7-8 and TRBJ1-4, with 9 bases aligning to TRBD1. Germline V gene data show CDR1 as SGHVS and CDR2 as FQNEAQ. V lost 4 bases, J lost 8 bases, and 5 bases stayed unmatched. The CDR3 totals 14 residues. The CDR3 DNA follows: TGTGCCAGCAGCTGGGACAGGGCTCAGGAAAAACTGTTTTTT. Its translation is CASSWDRAQEKLFF.

The rearrangement links TRBV13 to TRBJ1-4; D might be TRBD1 (5 bases). The CDR3 is 12 amino acids. Trimming left V 4 bases short and J 8 bases short, with 8 bases between. CDR1 PRHDT and CDR2 FYEKMQ come from the germline V gene (reference sequence). CDR3: CASSSGEEKLFF. In DNA, the CDR3 is TGTGCCAGCAGCTCGGGGGAAGAAAAACTGTTTTTT.

The chain carries TRBV2 and TRBJ2-5, with TRBD1 identical over 10 bases. The CDR3 spans 14 residues. J lost 5 bases, V lost 6 bases, and 6 bases had no gene match. Germline CDR1 is SNHLY and CDR2 is FYNNEI. CDR3 sequence: CASRRQGAGETQYF. The CDR3, as DNA: TGTGCCAGCAGGAGACAGGGGGCCGGGGAGACCCAGTACTTC.

The chain recombines TRBV28 with TRBJ1-5; TRBD1 matches 9 bases. The CDR3 length is 15 residues. Unmatched junction bases numbered 8, after V lost 6 bases and J lost 5 bases. Germline V gene sequence: CDR1 MDHEN, CDR2 SYDVKM. For the CDR3, the DNA is TGTGCCAGCAGGGACGGGACAGGGAGAGATCAGCCCCAGCATTTT. This translates into CASRDGTGRDQPQHF.

Only a few counts were recorded for this clone. The V gene is TRBV4-2, the J gene TRBJ1-4, with D possibly TRBD1 on 5 matching bases. CDR3 length: 15 amino acids. Trimming removed 1 base at V and 8 bases at J, with 14 bases between. The germline gives CDR1 LGHNA, CDR2 YNFKEQ. For the CDR3, the DNA is TGTGCCAGCAGCCAAGTTCCGGGGGAGGGGGAAAAACTGTTTTTT. As protein: CASSQVPGEGEKLFF.

As for this clone: Sequence at one end of the junction differs from germline and may be a read error. This CDR3 is CSVEGGAVNTEAFF. CDR3 coding DNA: TGCAGCGTCGAAGGGGGCGCGGTGAACACTGAAGCTTTCTTT. The chain has TRBV29-1 and TRBJ1-1, with 7 bases identical to TRBD1. The germline V gene encodes CDR1 SQVTM and CDR2 ANQGSEA. This CDR3 region has 14 residues.

The chain employs TRBV18 and TRBJ1-2, with TRBD1 identical over 9 bases. V was clipped by 3 bases and J by 8 bases; unmatched bases: 7. The CDR3 has 14 amino acids. Germline V gene lookup returns CDR1 KGHSH and CDR2 LQKENI. CDR3 amino acids: CASSPDRGFGGYTF. DNA for the CDR3: TGTGCCAGCTCACCGGACAGGGGTTTTGGAGGCTACACCTTC.

The chain combines TRBV5-1 with TRBJ2-7, with TRBD2 matching 7 bases. The junction had 16 bases not matched to a gene; V was cut back by 2 bases and J by 2 bases. The CDR3 is 18 residues long. CDR1 is SGHRS, CDR2 YFSETQ, per germline. The CDR3 spells CASSFSAGVGQYPYEQYF. In DNA, the CDR3 is TGCGCCAGCAGCTTTTCCGCGGGGGTCGGCCAGTACCCCTACGAGCAGTACTTC.

The CDR3 sequence is CASSLRGQEQGAQYGYTF. CDR3 nucleotide sequence: TGTGCCAGCAGTTTAAGAGGACAGGAACAGGGGGCACAATATGGCTACACCTTC. This sequence joins TRBV28 and TRBJ1-2; 9 bases are shared with TRBD1. The CDR3 runs 18 residues. V gave up 2 bases and J gave up 5 bases; unmatched junction bases: 15. Germline loops: CDR1 MDHEN, CDR2 SYDVKM.

The chain carries TRBV7-9 and TRBJ2-7; TRBD2 aligns across 10 bases. The CDR3 runs 15 residues. CDR1 is SEHNR and CDR2 is FQNEAQ in the germline V gene (reference sequence). J gave up 3 bases and V 1 base, and 3 bases lay outside the gene matches. The CDR3, as DNA: TGTGCCAGCAGCTTAGAGGCTAGCGGGGGCTACGAGCAGTACTTC. Translated, it gives CASSLEASGGYEQYF. Combining the CDR3 with reference TRBV7-9 and TRBJ2-7 gives the whole variable domain DTGVSQNPRHKITKRGQNVTFRCDPISEHNRLYWYRQTLGQGPEFLTYFQNEAQLEKSRLLSDRFSAERPKGSFSTLEIQRTEQGDSAMYLCASSLEASGGYEQYFGPGTRLTVT.

The V call is TRBV11-3, the J call TRBJ2-3; D is unresolved. CDR3 length equals 14 residues. Trimming took off 4 bases at V and 2 bases at J, with 10 bases between the two ends. Germline V CDR1 and CDR2: SGHNT, YENEEA. As DNA, the CDR3 is TGTGCCAGCAGCTCGAGTATTTACACAGATACGCAGTATTTT. As protein: CASSSSIYTDTQYF. The variable domain in full, with the rest retrieved from reference TRBV11-3 and TRBJ2-3, is EAGVVQSPRYKIIEKKQPVAFWCNPISGHNTLYWYLQNLGQGPELLIRYENEEAVDDSQLPKDRFSAERLKGVDSTLKIQPAELGDSAVYLCASSSSIYTDTQYFGPGTRLTVL.

The chain links TRBV10-3 to TRBJ1-4, with D perhaps TRBD1 (5 bases). Germline loops: CDR1 ENHRY, CDR2 SYGVKD. Trimming left V 10 bases short and J 5 bases short, with 11 bases between. CDR3 size: 12 residues. The CDR3 nucleotides are TGTGCCAGCCGGGACTCAAATGAAAAACTGTTTTTT. It encodes CASRDSNEKLFF.

This chain uses TRBV2 with TRBJ1-2, with TRBD1 matching 9 bases. With V trimmed by 1 base and J by 3 bases, 0 bases remained unmatched. This CDR3 is built from 14 residues. Germline lookup yields CDR1 SNHLY and CDR2 FYNNEI. For the CDR3, the DNA is TGTGCCAGCAGTGAAGGGACAGGGGACTATGGCTACACCTTC. This encodes CASSEGTGDYGYTF. Full variable domain (rest looked up from reference TRBV2 and TRBJ1-2): EPEVTQTPSHQVTQMGQEVILRCVPISNHLYFYWYRQILGQKVEFLVSFYNNEISEKSEIFDDQFSVERPDGSNFTLKIRSTKLEDSAMYFCASSEGTGDYGYTFGSGTRLTVV.

This chain joins TRBV28 and TRBJ2-3; 7 bases are shared with TRBD2. This CDR3 is built from 14 residues. The germline V gene encodes CDR1 MDHEN and CDR2 SYDVKM. V lost 7 bases to trimming and J lost 2 bases; unmatched junction nucleotides: 6. The chain's CDR3 is CASMAGEFTDTQYF. CDR3 coding DNA: TGTGCCAGCATGGCGGGGGAGTTCACAGATACGCAGTATTTT.

The chain recombines TRBV5-1 with TRBJ1-6, with D unclear. The germline V gene has CDR1 SGHRS and CDR2 YFSETQ. Between the trimmed V and J ends, which lost 0 bases and 2 bases, there was a span of 12 bases. The CDR3 covers 17 residues. The CDR3 spells CASSLGPGRTYNSPLHF. In DNA form, the CDR3 reads TGCGCCAGCAGCTTGGGGCCGGGGAGGACCTATAATTCACCCCTCCACTTT.

J is TRBJ2-3 and V is TRBV28; 8 bases fit TRBD1. CDR1 and CDR2 from the germline V gene are MDHEN and SYDVKM. The junction had 3 bases not matched to a gene; V was cut back by 6 bases and J by 4 bases. The CDR3 is 13 amino acids. CDR3 loop: CASRLTGADTQYF. The CDR3 DNA reads as TGTGCCAGCAGACTGACAGGGGCAGATACGCAGTATTTT. The entire variable domain, with the rest obtained from reference TRBV28 and TRBJ2-3, is as follows: DVKVTQSSRYLVKRTGEKVFLECVQDMDHENMFWYRQDPGLGLRLIYFSYDVKMKEKGDIPEGYSVSREKKERFSLILESASTNQTSMYLCASRLTGADTQYFGPGTRLTVL.

The chain is built from TRBV15 and TRBJ2-7; 7 bases are a match to TRBD1. This CDR3 contains 14 residues. CDR1 is LNHNV and CDR2 is YYDKDF in the germline V gene (reference sequence). After removal of 4 bases from V and 7 bases from J, the junction contained 10 bases not matched to a gene. The CDR3 DNA sequence: TGTGCCACCAGCACCCCTGGGGACAGAAAGGAGCAGTACTTC. This encodes CATSTPGDRKEQYF.

V usage is TRBV6-5 and J usage is TRBJ1-4; D remains unclear. The germline V gene has CDR1 MNHEY and CDR2 SVGAGI. The CDR3 runs 13 residues. Trimming left V 10 bases short and J 8 bases short, with 17 bases between. The CDR3 reads CATSRLVLEKLFF. CDR3 bases: TGTGCCACCTCAAGACTGGTGTTGGAAAAACTGTTTTTT.

This rearrangement joins TRBV9 to TRBJ1-1, with a weak D call TRBD1 (5 bases). This CDR3 has 14 residues. V lost 0 bases and J 4 bases, leaving 10 bases between the germline ends. CDR1 is SGDLS, CDR2 YYNGEE, per germline. The CDR3 is CASSVAWGGTEAFF. In nucleotides, the CDR3 is TGTGCCAGCAGCGTAGCTTGGGGGGGCACTGAAGCTTTCTTT. Complete variable domain (other parts from reference TRBV9 and TRBJ1-1): DSGVTQTPKHLITATGQRVTLRCSPRSGDLSVYWYQQSLDQGLQFLIQYYNGEERAKGNILERFSAQQFPDLHSELNLSSLELGDSALYFCASSVAWGGTEAFFGQGTRLTVV.